This T cell receptor beta chain was documented in a study of radiotherapy plus CTLA-4 blockade in lung cancer. CDR1 is SGDLS and CDR2 is YYNGEE in the germline V gene. CDR3 length: 14 amino acids. V shed 6 bases, J shed 10 bases, and the junction held 10 bases outside the gene matches. Sequencing was performed with immunoSEQ multiplex PCR; in TCRdb, only in-frame clones are kept and a portion is missing. This table holds over 85,000 clones, almost 90% found once. The J gene is TRBJ1-6, the V gene TRBV9, with 7 bases lining up with TRBD1. The sample in question was peripheral blood, obtained from a patient treated with radiotherapy plus ipilimumab. This TCR was recovered from a human donor with non-small cell lung cancer that progressed on radiotherapy plus ipilimumab. The CDR3: CASTRDSTGSPLHF. The DNA for the CDR3 is TGTGCCAGCACCCGGGACAGCACGGGCTCACCCCTCCACTTT.